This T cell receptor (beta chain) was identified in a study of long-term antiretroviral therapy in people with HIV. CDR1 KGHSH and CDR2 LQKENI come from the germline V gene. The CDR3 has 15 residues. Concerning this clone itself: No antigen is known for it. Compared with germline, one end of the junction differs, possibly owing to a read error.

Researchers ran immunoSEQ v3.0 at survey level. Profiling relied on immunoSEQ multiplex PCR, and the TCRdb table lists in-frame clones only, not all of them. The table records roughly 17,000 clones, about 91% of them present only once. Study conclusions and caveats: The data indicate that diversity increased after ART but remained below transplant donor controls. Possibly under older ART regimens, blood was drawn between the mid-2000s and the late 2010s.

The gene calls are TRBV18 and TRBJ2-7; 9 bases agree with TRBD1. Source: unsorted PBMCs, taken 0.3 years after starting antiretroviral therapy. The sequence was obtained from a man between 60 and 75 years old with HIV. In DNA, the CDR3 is TGTGCCAGCTCCCCACTGAGGACAGGGGTCGACGAGCAGTACTTC. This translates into CASSPLRTGVDEQYF.